The 4 T cell receptor beta chains reported below all come from one sample, sequenced in a study of T-cell reconstitution after alpha-beta-depleted transplantation in children (dated by TCRdb to the mid-2010s). Receptor amplification or capture employed PCR. Sequencing instrument: Illumina HiSeq 2500. To normalize quantification of the TCRbeta repertoire, the TCR libraries were built with molecular barcoding that relied on unique molecular identifiers. TCRdb reprocessing: public reads trimmed at Q25 with fastp, clones called with MiXCR, in-frame beta chains kept. Entries are consolidated by CDR3 protein sequence, retaining the most common genes and DNA. The sample records 550,000 to 600,000 distinct CDR3 sequences, more than 20% of which are singletons. 13% to 15% of the sample lies in the top ten. This sample's treatment or condition label indicates: allogeneic hematopoietic cell transplantation with graft depleted of TCRalphabeta T cells and CD19 B cells.

This specimen was PBMCs, mostly from graft donor cells, taken 360 days after TCRalphabeta/CD19-depleted stem cell transplant. The origin of the receptors is a boy under three years old who had a stem cell transplant for acute myeloid leukemia, so the T cells may come from the graft donor.

The V call is TRBV20-1, the J call TRBJ1-6, with a weak D call TRBD1 (5 bases). Per the germline V gene, CDR1 is DFQATT and CDR2 is SNEGSKA (reference sequence). This CDR3 has 16 amino acids. The ends were cut back, 0 bases at V and 5 bases at J, with 14 bases in the middle. The CDR3: CSARDPRQGNNSPLHF. Here the CDR3 DNA reads TGCAGTGCTAGAGATCCAAGGCAGGGAAATAATTCACCCCTCCACTTT.

The table lists this clonotype with many counts. CDR3 coding DNA: TGTGCCAGCAGCTCGACCTGGAGCGAGCAGTTCTTC. Protein product: CASSSTWSEQFF. V gene TRBV7-9 combines with J gene TRBJ2-1; D gene uncertain. The germline V gene encodes CDR1 SEHNR and CDR2 FQNEAQ (reference sequence). There are 12 residues in the CDR3. The ends were cut back, 4 bases at V and 10 bases at J, with 11 bases in the middle. Filled out from reference TRBV7-9 and TRBJ2-1, the complete variable domain reads DTGVSQNPRHKITKRGQNVTFRCDPISEHNRLYWYRQTLGQGPEFLTYFQNEAQLEKSRLLSDRFSAERPKGSFSTLEIQRTEQGDSAMYLCASSSTWSEQFFGPGTRLTVL.

This clonotype turned up a few times. CDR3 in amino acids: CASSKQGYEQYV. As DNA, the CDR3 is TGTGCCAGCAGTAAACAGGGCTACGAGCAGTACGTC. J is TRBJ2-7 and V is TRBV6-6; possibly TRBD1 for D (6 bases). Trimming pared 5 bases from V and 3 bases from J, leaving 8 bases between. The germline CDR1 and CDR2 sequences are MNHNY and SVGAGI (reference sequence). The CDR3 runs 12 residues.

This rearrangement joins TRBV20-1 to TRBJ1-5, with a tentative D call TRBD1 (6 bases). This CDR3 spans 12 amino acids. CDR1 is DFQATT, CDR2 SNEGSKA, per germline (reference sequence). Between the trimmed V and J ends, which lost 5 bases and 7 bases, there was a span of 12 bases. The CDR3 nucleotides are TGCAGTGCTCAACAGGGTAACCAGCCCCAGCATTTT. Residues: CSAQQGNQPQHF.